These 24 T cell receptor beta chains were sequenced from one sample in a study of T cell repertoires in cytomegalovirus infection. The antigens of these receptors remain unknown. TCRdb independently ran MiXCR on the reads; one entry per CDR3 protein. The sample carries approximately 110,000 distinct CDR3 sequences, about 32% recorded once. Sequences were derived from CD8+ T cells from cultured PBMCs, sampled from culture after CMV antigen stimulation. Every receptor here comes from a human donor in good health (CMV status not recorded). Some clones in this sample may be carry-over from other donors' samples.

This clonotype appeared a few times. This sequence joins TRBV5-1 and TRBJ1-1; 11 bases line up with TRBD1. After removal of 4 bases from V and 4 bases from J, the junction contained 6 bases not matched to a gene. CDR3 length equals 15 residues. In germline, CDR1 is SGHRS, CDR2 YFSETQ. This CDR3 is CASSRGTGGSTEAFF. In DNA form, the CDR3 reads TGCGCCAGCAGCAGAGGGACAGGGGGTTCCACTGAAGCTTTCTTT.

This clonotype was picked up many times. The rearrangement uses TRBV7-2 and TRBJ2-7; D may match TRBD1 or TRBD2 (6 bases each). The germline V gene encodes CDR1 SGHTA and CDR2 FQGNSA. Trimming removed 4 bases from V and 3 bases from J, with 16 bases in between. This CDR3 has 15 amino acids. The CDR3 sequence: CASSSRLGGYYEQYF. CDR3 DNA sequence: TGTGCCAGCAGCTCAAGACTAGGGGGGTACTACGAGCAGTACTTC.

This clonotype is a singleton in its sample. The chain joins TRBV20-1 to TRBJ1-1; D may be TRBD1 (6 bases). The ends were cut back, 5 bases at V and 1 base at J, with 20 bases in the middle. The CDR3 length is 16 residues. In germline, CDR1 is DFQATT, CDR2 SNEGSKA (reference sequence). This CDR3 reads CSAPRGGQNPNTEAFF. CDR3 bases: TGCAGTGCTCCCCGGGGGGGCCAGAACCCGAACACTGAAGCTTTCTTT.

This clonotype was observed a handful of times. The chain recombines TRBV11-2 with TRBJ2-5; D not certain. CDR3 length equals 14 residues. V was cut by 5 bases and J by 1 base, with 11 bases left in between. CDR1 and CDR2 from the germline V gene are SGHAT and FQNNGV. CDR3 nucleotide sequence: TGTGCCAGCAGCCGAGATTGGGGCCAAGAGACCCAGTACTTC. Its translation: CASSRDWGQETQYF.

At least ten counts were recorded for this clonotype. The V and J genes are TRBV7-9 and TRBJ1-6; weak D call: TRBD1 (6 bases). CDR1 is SEHNR and CDR2 is FQNEAQ in the germline V gene (reference sequence). The CDR3 has 15 amino acids. V lost 1 base and J lost 6, with 10 bases in between. The CDR3 nucleotides are TGTGCCAGCAGCTTAGGGGGGGCAGGTAATTCACCCCTCCACTTT. Translation: CASSLGGAGNSPLHF.

There are a few counts of this clonotype. The V and J genes are TRBV6-5 and TRBJ1-1, with a weak D call TRBD1 (6 bases). V dropped 6 bases and J dropped 1 base, with 15 bases sitting between them. The germline gives CDR1 MNHEY, CDR2 SVGAGI. The CDR3 spans 15 residues. CDR3 amino acids: CASRFTGHKNTEAFF. CDR3 bases: TGTGCCAGCAGATTCACGGGACACAAGAACACTGAAGCTTTCTTT.

This rearrangement joins TRBV27 to TRBJ1-1; no reliable D call. CDR1 is MNHEY and CDR2 is SMNVEV in the germline V gene (reference sequence). CDR3 length: 14 residues. Trimming shortened V by 1 base and J by 3 bases, and 9 bases separated the two germline ends. The CDR3 spells CASSLFPGDTEAFF. The DNA for the CDR3 is TGTGCCAGCAGTTTATTTCCGGGTGACACTGAAGCTTTCTTT.

Here the CDR3 DNA reads TGTGCCAGCAGTTACTCGAGGGGAGGCGATTCACCCCTCCACTTT. This codes for CASSYSRGGDSPLHF. The rearrangement uses TRBV6-6 and TRBJ1-6, with D perhaps TRBD1 (5 bases). V lost 0 bases to trimming and J lost 8 bases, with 11 bases between them. Germline CDR1 is MNHNY and CDR2 is SVGAGI (reference sequence). The CDR3 has 15 residues.

The rearrangement joins TRBV15 to TRBJ2-7; either TRBD1 or TRBD2 may fit D (5 bases each). Germline CDR1 reads LNHNV; CDR2 reads YYDKDF (reference sequence). The CDR3 is 16 amino acids. Trimming removed 0 bases from V and 3 bases from J, with 15 bases in between. The CDR3 region is CATSRDRGRRVYEQYF. The CDR3 region has the DNA TGTGCCACCAGCAGAGATCGGGGCAGGAGAGTCTACGAGCAGTACTTC.

The rearrangement joins TRBV12-3 or TRBV12-4 to TRBJ2-1, with 10 positions matching TRBD2. V was pared by 8 bases and J by 13 bases, with 14 bases of the junction left unmatched. The CDR3 runs to 14 residues. CDR3 in amino acids: CASSSTRTSGDQFF. CDR3 nucleotides: TGTGCCAGCTCTTCCACCAGGACTAGCGGAGACCAGTTCTTC.

This clonotype was seen at least ten times. J is TRBJ1-6 and V is TRBV7-8, with 7 positions matching TRBD1. Germline CDR1 SGHVS, CDR2 FQNEAQ. After removal of 3 bases from V and 6 bases from J, the junction contained 8 bases not matched to a gene. The CDR3 contains 16 residues. The CDR3 DNA is TGTGCCAGCAGCTTTGGGTTTGGGACAGCTAATTCACCCCTCCACTTT. The encoded protein is CASSFGFGTANSPLHF.

This clonotype was detected ten times or more. The chain couples TRBV7-2 to TRBJ1-5, with D unresolved. The germline CDR1 and CDR2 sequences are SGHTA and FQGNSA. This CDR3 has 15 amino acids. V dropped 5 bases and J dropped 3 bases, with 14 bases sitting between them. The CDR3 DNA follows: TGTGCCAGCAGCCCCATGCGCGGTTACAATCAGCCCCAGCATTTT. It is translated as CASSPMRGYNQPQHF. Complete variable domain (other parts from reference TRBV7-2 and TRBJ1-5): GAGVSQSPSNKVTEKGKDVELRCDPISGHTALYWYRQSLGQGLEFLIYFQGNSAPDKSGLPSDRFSAERTGGSVSTLTIQRTQQEDSAVYLCASSPMRGYNQPQHFGDGTRLSIL.

This clonotype was counted only a few times. The V call is TRBV7-8, the J call TRBJ2-7; perhaps TRBD2 as D (5 bases). The CDR3 has 13 residues. Germline-derived CDR1 and CDR2 are SGHVS and FQNEAQ. Trimming pared 0 bases from V and 4 bases from J, leaving 7 bases between. The chain's CDR3 is CASSLATGYEQYF. The CDR3 nucleotides read TGTGCCAGCAGCTTAGCGACGGGGTACGAGCAGTACTTC. Full variable domain (remainder filled in from reference TRBV7-8 and TRBJ2-7): GAGVSQSPRYKVAKRGQDVALRCDPISGHVSLFWYQQALGQGPEFLTYFQNEAQLDKSGLPSDRFFAERPEGSVSTLKIQRTQQEDSAVYLCASSLATGYEQYFGPGTRLTVT.

The chain has TRBV5-6 and TRBJ1-5; TRBD1 aligns across 7 bases. This CDR3 region has 14 residues. Germline V gene data show CDR1 as SGHDT and CDR2 as YYEEEE. V shed 1 base and J 7 bases; nucleotides not matched to a gene: 5. CDR3 nucleotides: TGTGCCAGCAGCTTGACAGGGGAATTCCAGCCCCAGCATTTT. It specifies CASSLTGEFQPQHF.

This chain's CDR3 is CASSQVWVAGALYNEQFF. DNA for the CDR3: TGTGCCAGCAGCCAAGTTTGGGTAGCGGGGGCCCTATACAATGAGCAGTTCTTC. The chain has TRBV14 and TRBJ2-1; 9 bases are shared with TRBD2. Trimming at V came to 1 base and at J to 4 bases, leaving 11 bases not matched to a gene. This CDR3 has 18 residues. Germline lookup yields CDR1 SGHDN and CDR2 FVKESK. The entire variable domain, with the rest obtained from reference TRBV14 and TRBJ2-1, is as follows: EAGVTQFPSHSVIEKGQTVTLRCDPISGHDNLYWYRRVMGKEIKFLLHFVKESKQDESGMPNNRFLAERTGGTYSTLKVQPAELEDSGVYFCASSQVWVAGALYNEQFFGPGTRLTVL.

This clonotype was observed a few times. The J gene is TRBJ1-1, the V gene TRBV7-9; D is ambiguous. V dropped 5 bases and J dropped 8 bases, with 12 bases sitting between them. From germline, CDR1 is SEHNR and CDR2 FQNEAQ (reference sequence). This CDR3 contains 12 residues. The CDR3 here is CASSHAGPEAFF. The CDR3 coding sequence is TGTGCCAGCAGCCATGCAGGTCCCGAAGCTTTCTTT.

Regarding this clonotype: A read error may account for a junction end that differs from germline. The chain uses TRBV27 and TRBJ1-5, with TRBD1 matching over 9 bases. Germline V lookup: CDR1 MNHEY, CDR2 SMNVEV (reference sequence). The CDR3 totals 14 residues. The CDR3, as DNA: TGTACCAGCAGTTTAGGGACAGGGAATCAGCCCCAGCATTTT. Its translation: CTSSLGTGNQPQHF.

The V and J genes are TRBV25-1 and TRBJ1-2, with 7 bases lining up with TRBD1. This CDR3 has 13 residues. Looked up from germline, CDR1 is MGHDK and CDR2 is SYGVNS. V lost 2 bases to trimming and J lost 5 bases; unmatched junction nucleotides: 2. CDR3 bases: TGTGCCAGCAGTGAAGAGACAGGGTATGGCTACACCTTC. Its translation: CASSEETGYGYTF.

As for this clonotype: Since a much larger clone is just one base distant, this may be a read error. The chain uses TRBV7-2 and TRBJ1-2, with TRBD1 matching over 8 bases. The germline V gene has CDR1 SGHTA and CDR2 FQGNSA. The CDR3 extends over 19 amino acids. V lost 3 bases and J lost 4; bases outside the gene matches: 19. The CDR3 reads CASSFDTVTRDRSGYGYTF. The CDR3 DNA sequence: TGTGCCAGCAGCTTTGACACCGTTACCAGGGACAGGAGTGGCTATGGCTACACCTTC.

This clonotype was seen more than once but under ten times. The chain couples TRBV7-6 to TRBJ2-7; 7 nucleotides align to TRBD2. After removal of 5 bases from V and 0 bases from J, the junction contained 7 bases not matched to a gene. This CDR3 comprises 15 residues. Germline-derived CDR1 and CDR2 are SGHVS and FNYEAQ. The CDR3 DNA reads as TGTGCCAGCAGCCCGACCGGCGGGGGCTCCTACGAGCAGTACTTC. Translating gives CASSPTGGGSYEQYF.

The chain carries TRBV2 and TRBJ2-7; D remains ambiguous. Trimming took 8 bases from V and 0 from J, leaving 20 bases between them. Germline CDR1 and CDR2: SNHLY and FYNNEI. This CDR3 is built from 16 residues. The CDR3 DNA reads TGTGCCAGCCTTGTTTCAACAACTCGAAGCTCCTACGAGCAGTACTTC. It specifies CASLVSTTRSSYEQYF.

This sequence joins TRBV2 and TRBJ2-7; D uncertain. From germline, CDR1 is SNHLY and CDR2 FYNNEI. The V end was cut by 4 bases, the J end by 1 base, with 14 bases between. This CDR3 has 15 residues. CDR3 DNA: TGTGCCAGCAGTGGGACCTATTCACGATCCTACGAGCAGTACTTC. Protein sequence: CASSGTYSRSYEQYF.

This clonotype has more than one count but fewer than ten. This chain uses TRBV6-2 or TRBV6-3 with TRBJ1-5, with a tentative D call TRBD1 (5 bases). Per germline, CDR1 MNHEY and CDR2 SVGEGT. Trimming pared 5 bases from V and 5 bases from J, leaving 19 bases between. The CDR3 spans 16 residues. CDR3: CASSTFRGAGDQPQHF. The CDR3 nucleotides read TGTGCCAGCAGTACCTTCCGCGGGGCCGGGGATCAGCCCCAGCATTTT.

The chain couples TRBV5-1 to TRBJ2-3; TRBD2 matches at 14 bases. CDR3 length: 18 amino acids. Germline V gene lookup returns CDR1 SGHRS and CDR2 YFSETQ. V lost 4 bases and J lost 4; bases outside the gene matches: 11. In DNA, the CDR3 is TGCGCCAGCAGCCTGGGGACTAGCGGGGGAATCGGTTCAGATACGCAGTATTTT. Protein: CASSLGTSGGIGSDTQYF.